A single sample is the source of the 21 T cell receptor beta chains below, sequenced in a study of a mutant IDH1 vaccine in newly diagnosed glioma. TCRdb's table, derived via immunoSEQ multiplex PCR, lists solely in-frame clones and lacks some. The sample records 60,000 or so clones, 89% being singletons. For these receptors, no antigen is known. As to time point: week 11, during vaccination. It was 300 ug of mutant IDH1 20-mer peptide that made up each vaccine dose, given with topical imiquimod. Here the sequenced sample was PBMCs, taken from a glioma patient whose treatment included an IDH1 peptide vaccine. These receptor sequences come from a man aged 40-49 years with glioma.

The chain joins TRBV4-3 to TRBJ1-1; D remains unclear. The CDR3 runs to 16 residues. The V end lost 0 bases, the J end lost 4 bases, and 15 bases lay between the germline ends. Germline loops: CDR1 LGHNA, CDR2 YSLEER. CDR3 amino acids: CASSQDRMTLGTEAFF. The DNA for the CDR3 is TGCGCCAGCAGCCAAGATCGGATGACACTCGGCACTGAAGCTTTCTTT.

J is TRBJ2-1 and V is TRBV7-9; D is undetermined. This CDR3 is built from 14 residues. From germline, CDR1 is SEHNR and CDR2 FQNEAQ (reference sequence). V lost 0 bases, J lost 1 base, and 4 bases lay in between. The CDR3 is CASSLAGSYNEQFF. In DNA, the CDR3 is TGTGCCAGCAGCTTAGCGGGATCCTACAATGAGCAGTTCTTC.

The chain links TRBV19 to TRBJ1-3; 7 bases fit TRBD1. Germline CDR1 LNHDA, CDR2 SQIVND (reference sequence). J lost 0 bases, V lost 6 bases, and 5 bases had no gene match. CDR3 length: 15 amino acids. CDR3 coding DNA: TGTGCCAGTAGGGGGGACAGACGCTCTGGAAACACCATATATTTT. Its translation is CASRGDRRSGNTIYF.

The V gene is TRBV11-3, the J gene TRBJ2-2, with 7 positions matching TRBD2. The CDR3 sequence is 15 residues long. Germline CDR1 is SGHNT and CDR2 is YENEEA. The junction had 4 bases not matched to a gene; V was cut back by 2 bases and J by 4 bases. In nucleotides, the CDR3 is TGTGCCAGCAGCTTAATCGGGGGGATCACCGGGGAGCTGTTTTTT. Its translation is CASSLIGGITGELFF.

This clone appeared once. The J gene is TRBJ2-3, the V gene TRBV7-6; 11 bases are shared with TRBD2. From germline, CDR1 is SGHVS and CDR2 FNYEAQ. V shed 5 bases, J shed 7 bases, and the junction held 8 bases outside the gene matches. There are 15 residues in the CDR3. The CDR3: CASSELAGGLYTQYF. CDR3 DNA: TGTGCCAGCAGCGAATTAGCGGGAGGGCTGTATACGCAGTATTTT. The full variable domain, with the rest looked up from reference TRBV7-6 and TRBJ2-3, is GAGVSQSPRYKVTKRGQDVALRCDPISGHVSLYWYRQALGQGPEFLTYFNYEAQQDKSGLPNDRFSAERPEGSISTLTIQRTEQRDSAMYRCASSELAGGLYTQYFGPGTRLTVL.

The chain recombines TRBV11-1 with TRBJ1-1, with D hard to call. The V and J ends lost 3 bases and 1 base respectively, with 15 bases between them. Germline V CDR1 and CDR2: SGHAT, FQDESV (reference sequence). CDR3 size: 16 residues. CDR3 protein: CASSFGPGIQNTEAFF. CDR3 sequence (DNA): TGTGCCAGCAGCTTTGGGCCGGGGATTCAGAACACTGAAGCTTTCTTT.

The CDR3 region is CSVEDPSQGAFYTQYF. CDR3 DNA: TGCAGCGTTGAAGATCCCTCTCAGGGGGCGTTTTATACGCAGTATTTT. The chain links TRBV29-1 to TRBJ2-3, with 8 positions matching TRBD1. Germline V CDR1 and CDR2: SQVTM, ANQGSEA. This CDR3 region has 16 residues. V dropped 0 bases and J dropped 7; count of bases not matched to a gene: 12.

In its sample, this clone was seen once. The CDR3 sequence is CASSLDSGAASEQYF. The DNA for the CDR3 is TGTGCCAGCAGCTTGGATTCGGGCGCCGCGAGCGAGCAGTACTTC. The chain uses TRBV5-4 and TRBJ2-7, with D unresolved. The germline CDR1 and CDR2 sequences are SGHNT and YYREEE (reference sequence). CDR3 length: 15 amino acids. Trimming cost V 0 bases and J 6 bases, with 16 bases left between them.

The V and J genes are TRBV18 and TRBJ1-5; TRBD1 matches 10 bases. The CDR3 has 16 residues. Germline CDR1 reads KGHSH; CDR2 reads LQKENI. The junction had 4 bases not matched to a gene; V was cut back by 2 bases and J by 3 bases. The DNA for the CDR3 is TGTGCCAGCTCACCAGCGACAGGGGGCTTCAATCAGCCCCAGCATTTT. It encodes CASSPATGGFNQPQHF. The variable domain in full, completed from reference TRBV18 and TRBJ1-5, reads NAGVMQNPRHLVRRRGQEARLRCSPMKGHSHVYWYRQLPEEGLKFMVYLQKENIIDESGMPKERFSAEFPKEGPSILRIQQVVRGDSAAYFCASSPATGGFNQPQHFGDGTRLSIL.

The J gene is TRBJ2-5, the V gene TRBV7-3; TRBD1 aligns across 7 bases. This CDR3 has 17 amino acids. J was trimmed by 4 bases and V by 5 bases; bases with no gene match: 16. Germline V lookup: CDR1 SGHTA, CDR2 FQGTGA. The CDR3 region has the DNA TGTGCCAGCAGCCTTACAGGGGCGCCTTGGAGAGGAGAGACCCAGTACTTC. Its translation: CASSLTGAPWRGETQYF.

J is TRBJ2-3 and V is TRBV6-5; D gene unclear. Germline V gene data show CDR1 as MNHEY and CDR2 as SVGAGI. V was trimmed by 2 bases and J by 2 bases, leaving 8 bases between them. The CDR3 has 14 residues. CDR3 sequence: CASSYADLTDTQYF. DNA for the CDR3: TGTGCCAGCAGTTACGCGGACCTCACAGATACGCAGTATTTT.

In this sample, this clone turned up once. The rearrangement uses TRBV19 and TRBJ1-6; D unclear. CDR1 is LNHDA and CDR2 is SQIVND in the germline V gene (reference sequence). This CDR3 has 14 residues. Deletions cut 6 bases from V and 7 bases from J, with 13 bases between. The CDR3 loop is CASRLHAENSPLHF. As DNA, the CDR3 is TGTGCCAGTAGACTTCATGCAGAAAATTCACCCCTCCACTTT.

The rearrangement joins TRBV4-1 to TRBJ2-3; D possibly matches TRBD1 or TRBD2 (5 bases each). The germline V and J ends were trimmed by 1 base and 6 bases, with 14 bases remaining between them. The CDR3 extends over 15 amino acids. In germline, CDR1 is MGHRA, CDR2 YSYEKL. The CDR3 sequence is CASSQVGPGYDTQYF. The CDR3 DNA is TGCGCCAGCAGCCAAGTGGGGCCGGGGTACGATACGCAGTATTTT.

This chain uses TRBV29-1 with TRBJ2-3; 7 bases agree with TRBD2. The CDR3 is 17 residues long. Germline CDR1 reads SQVTM; CDR2 reads ANQGSEA. V gave up 1 base and J gave up 0 bases; unmatched junction bases: 10. The CDR3 sequence: CSVEAAGRPLSTDTQYF. DNA for the CDR3: TGCAGCGTTGAAGCAGCGGGACGACCCCTAAGCACAGATACGCAGTATTTT.

This clone is a singleton in its sample. CDR3 nucleotides: TGTGCCAGCAGTTCACGCCCCGGGACTTCAACAGATACGCAGTATTTT. This encodes CASSSRPGTSTDTQYF. The V gene is TRBV28, the J gene TRBJ2-3, with D possibly matching TRBD2 (6 bases). The CDR3 consists of 16 residues. Germline CDR1 MDHEN, CDR2 SYDVKM. Trimming stripped 4 bases from V and 3 bases from J, with 17 bases between. Using reference TRBV28 and TRBJ2-3 for the parts outside the CDR3, the full variable domain is DVKVTQSSRYLVKRTGEKVFLECVQDMDHENMFWYRQDPGLGLRLIYFSYDVKMKEKGDIPEGYSVSREKKERFSLILESASTNQTSMYLCASSSRPGTSTDTQYFGPGTRLTVL.

The rearrangement links TRBV7-3 to TRBJ1-5; D remains ambiguous. The CDR3 has 13 residues. Trimming took off 2 bases at V and 6 bases at J, with 8 bases between the two ends. Germline V lookup: CDR1 SGHTA, CDR2 FQGTGA. As DNA, the CDR3 is TGTGCCAGCAGCTTAGAGGGTTTTCAGCCCCAGCATTTT. It translates to CASSLEGFQPQHF. Supplemented by reference TRBV7-3 and TRBJ1-5, the full variable domain reads GAGVSQTPSNKVTEKGKYVELRCDPISGHTALYWYRQSLGQGPEFLIYFQGTGAADDSGLPNDRFFAVRPEGSVSTLKIQRTERGDSAVYLCASSLEGFQPQHFGDGTRLSIL.

The CDR3 is CASSLGRNEQFF. The CDR3 DNA follows: TGTGCCAGCAGCTTGGGCCGGAATGAGCAGTTCTTC. The chain combines TRBV5-4 with TRBJ2-1; the D is unclear. CDR1 is SGHNT and CDR2 is YYREEE in the germline V gene (reference sequence). Trimming shortened V by 0 bases and J by 7 bases, and 5 bases separated the two germline ends. The length of the CDR3 is 12 residues.

The V call is TRBV2, the J call TRBJ1-5; D unclear. Trimming removed 8 bases at V and 2 bases at J, with 16 bases between. The CDR3 extends over 15 amino acids. Germline CDR1 is SNHLY and CDR2 is FYNNEI. CDR3 sequence (DNA): TGTGCCAGCGGCTTTTCTCGGATGGGCAATCAGCCCCAGCATTTT. Residues: CASGFSRMGNQPQHF.

The chain uses TRBV10-3 and TRBJ2-2; tentatively, D is TRBD1 (6 bases). Trimming took off 4 bases at V and 6 bases at J, with 12 bases between the two ends. Germline CDR1 is ENHRY and CDR2 is SYGVKD. This CDR3 is built from 14 residues. The CDR3 loop reads CAISGGRGAGELFF. The CDR3, as DNA: TGTGCCATCAGTGGAGGCAGGGGAGCCGGGGAGCTGTTTTTT.

This clone appeared a few times. The rearrangement links TRBV7-9 to TRBJ2-5; 8 bases map to TRBD2. CDR1 and CDR2 from the germline V gene are SEHNR and FQNEAQ (reference sequence). V lost 5 bases, J lost 0 bases, and 14 bases stayed unmatched. This CDR3 is built from 18 residues. CDR3 in DNA: TGTGCCAGCAGCCAACGGCTATTTGGCGGGAGGAACCAAGAGACCCAGTACTTC. Amino acid sequence: CASSQRLFGGRNQETQYF.

The V gene is TRBV28, the J gene TRBJ2-7; the match to TRBD2 covers 11 bases. V gave up 5 bases and J gave up 4 bases; unmatched junction bases: 7. Germline V gene lookup returns CDR1 MDHEN and CDR2 SYDVKM. This CDR3 has 15 residues. The CDR3 nucleotides read TGTGCCAGCAGTCATCTAGCGGGAGGTGGGTACGAGCAGTACTTC. Protein: CASSHLAGGGYEQYF.